This TCR beta chain was observed in a study of T cells in Graves' hyperthyroidism and ophthalmopathy. Study overall: Blood was drawn when the patient was first diagnosed and still untreated.

Study outcomes and limitations: Before onset, ophthalmopathy was predicted by the model a median around 6 months earlier. Blood held most thyroid clonotypes expanded above 0.001 frequency.

Amplification of TCR beta CDR3 regions was performed using RNA transcripts as template. When the TCR CDR3 underwent first-round RT-PCR, the HTBI primer set was used. In TCRdb, the multiplex PCR reads were re-called with MiXCR into one record per CDR3 protein. The sample holds hundreds of thousands of distinct CDR3 sequences, roughly 14% seen once. This clonotype showed up many times. Its antigen is still unknown. Exclusions: uncontrolled infection, other autoimmune disease, pregnancy, lactation. This CDR3 comprises 14 residues. The V end was cut by 5 bases, the J end by 1 base, with 8 bases between. Germline lookup yields CDR1 KGHDR and CDR2 SFDVKD.

The TCR comes from a woman aged 40-49 years with Graves' ophthalmopathy. V gene TRBV24-1 combines with J gene TRBJ1-5, with unresolved D. Input material: blood. In nucleotides, the CDR3 is TGTGCCACCAGTGGACGAGCGAGCAATCAGCCCCAGCATTTT. Its translation is CATSGRASNQPQHF.